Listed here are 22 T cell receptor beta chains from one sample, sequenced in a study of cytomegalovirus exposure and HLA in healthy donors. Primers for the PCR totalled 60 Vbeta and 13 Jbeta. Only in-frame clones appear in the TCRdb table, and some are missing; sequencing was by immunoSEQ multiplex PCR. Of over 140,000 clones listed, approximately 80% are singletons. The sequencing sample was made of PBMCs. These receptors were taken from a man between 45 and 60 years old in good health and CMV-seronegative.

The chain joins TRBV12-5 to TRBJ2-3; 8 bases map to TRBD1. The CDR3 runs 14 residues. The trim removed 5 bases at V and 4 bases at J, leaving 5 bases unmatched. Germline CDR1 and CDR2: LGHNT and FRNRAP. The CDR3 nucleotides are TGTGCTAGTGGTCTCGGACAGGGCCCAGATACGCAGTATTTT. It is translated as CASGLGQGPDTQYF.

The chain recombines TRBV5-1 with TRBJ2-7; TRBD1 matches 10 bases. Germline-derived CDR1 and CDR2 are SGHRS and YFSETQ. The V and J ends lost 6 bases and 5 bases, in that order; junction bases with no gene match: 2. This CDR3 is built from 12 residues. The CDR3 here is CASTGTGDEQYF. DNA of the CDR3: TGCGCCAGCACAGGGACAGGGGACGAGCAGTACTTC.

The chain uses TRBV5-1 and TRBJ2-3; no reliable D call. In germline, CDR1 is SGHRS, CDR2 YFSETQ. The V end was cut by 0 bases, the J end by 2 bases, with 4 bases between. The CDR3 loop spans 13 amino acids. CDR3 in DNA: TGCGCCAGCAGCTTGGCCCACACAGATACGCAGTATTTT. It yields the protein CASSLAHTDTQYF.

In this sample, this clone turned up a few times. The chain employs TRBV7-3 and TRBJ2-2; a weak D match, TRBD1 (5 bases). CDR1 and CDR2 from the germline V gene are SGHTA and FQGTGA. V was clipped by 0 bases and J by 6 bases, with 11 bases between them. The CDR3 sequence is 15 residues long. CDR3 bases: TGTGCCAGCAGCTTAACCGGACATTCCCCCGGGGAGCTGTTTTTT. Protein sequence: CASSLTGHSPGELFF.

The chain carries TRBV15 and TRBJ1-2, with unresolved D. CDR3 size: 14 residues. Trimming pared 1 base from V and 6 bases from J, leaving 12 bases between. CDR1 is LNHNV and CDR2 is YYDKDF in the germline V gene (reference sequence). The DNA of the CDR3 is TGTGCCACCAGCAGAGGTACGGGTCTAGATGGCTACACCTTC. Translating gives CATSRGTGLDGYTF.

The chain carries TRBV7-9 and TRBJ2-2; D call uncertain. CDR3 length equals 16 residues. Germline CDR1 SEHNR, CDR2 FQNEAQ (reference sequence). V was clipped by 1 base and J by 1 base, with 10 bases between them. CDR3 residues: CASSLGSFRNTGELFF. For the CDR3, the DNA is TGTGCCAGCAGCTTAGGCTCTTTCAGGAACACCGGGGAGCTGTTTTTT.

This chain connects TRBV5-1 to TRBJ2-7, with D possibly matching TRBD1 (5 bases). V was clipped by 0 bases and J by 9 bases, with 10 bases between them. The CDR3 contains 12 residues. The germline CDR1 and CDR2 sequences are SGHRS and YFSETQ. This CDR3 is CASSLAGRLQYF. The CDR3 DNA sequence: TGCGCCAGCAGCTTGGCAGGGCGGCTGCAGTACTTC. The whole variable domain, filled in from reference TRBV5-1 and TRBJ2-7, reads KAGVTQTPRYLIKTRGQQVTLSCSPISGHRSVSWYQQTPGQGLQFLFEYFSETQRNKGNFPGRFSGRQFSNSRSEMNVSTLELGDSALYLCASSLAGRLQYFGPGTRLTVT.

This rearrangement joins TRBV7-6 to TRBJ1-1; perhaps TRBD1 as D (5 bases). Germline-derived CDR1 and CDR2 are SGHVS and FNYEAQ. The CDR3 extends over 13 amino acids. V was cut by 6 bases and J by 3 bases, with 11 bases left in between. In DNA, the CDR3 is TGTGCCAGCAGGCAGAAGACAGACACTGAAGCTTTCTTT. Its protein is CASRQKTDTEAFF.

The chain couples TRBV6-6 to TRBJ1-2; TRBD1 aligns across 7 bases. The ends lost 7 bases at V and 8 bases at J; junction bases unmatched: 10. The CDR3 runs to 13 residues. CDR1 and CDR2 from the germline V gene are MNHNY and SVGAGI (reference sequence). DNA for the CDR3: TGTGCCAGCACCACCGACAGGGATCGAGGCTACACCTTC. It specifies CASTTDRDRGYTF.

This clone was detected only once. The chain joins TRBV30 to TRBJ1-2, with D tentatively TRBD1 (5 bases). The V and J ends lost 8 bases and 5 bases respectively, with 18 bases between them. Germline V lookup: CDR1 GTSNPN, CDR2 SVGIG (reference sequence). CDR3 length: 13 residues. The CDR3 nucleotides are TGTGCCCTGGAGGGGTGGAGAGGGTATGGCTACACCTTC. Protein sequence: CALEGWRGYGYTF.

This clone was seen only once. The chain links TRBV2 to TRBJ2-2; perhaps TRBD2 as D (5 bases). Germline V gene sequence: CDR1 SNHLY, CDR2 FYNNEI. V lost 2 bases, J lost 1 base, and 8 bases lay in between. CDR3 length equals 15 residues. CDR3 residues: CASSERRVNTGELFF. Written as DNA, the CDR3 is TGTGCCAGCAGTGAAAGGCGGGTGAACACCGGGGAGCTGTTTTTT.

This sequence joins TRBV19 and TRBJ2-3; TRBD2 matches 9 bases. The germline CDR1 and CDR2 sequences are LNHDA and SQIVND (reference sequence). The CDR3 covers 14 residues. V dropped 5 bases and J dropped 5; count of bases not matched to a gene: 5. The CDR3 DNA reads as TGTGCCAGTAGTTGGGGACTAGCCGTAGATACGCAGTATTTT. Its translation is CASSWGLAVDTQYF. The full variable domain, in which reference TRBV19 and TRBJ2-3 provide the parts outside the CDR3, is DGGITQSPKYLFRKEGQNVTLSCEQNLNHDAMYWYRQDPGQGLRLIYYSQIVNDFQKGDIAEGYSVSREKKESFPLTVTSAQKNPTAFYLCASSWGLAVDTQYFGPGTRLTVL.

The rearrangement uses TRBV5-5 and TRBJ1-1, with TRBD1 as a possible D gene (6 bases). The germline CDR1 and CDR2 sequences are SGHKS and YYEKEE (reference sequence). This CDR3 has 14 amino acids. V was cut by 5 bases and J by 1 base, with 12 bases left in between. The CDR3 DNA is TGTGCCAGCAGAGCCGGGACACCGAACACTGAAGCTTTCTTT. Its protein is CASRAGTPNTEAFF.

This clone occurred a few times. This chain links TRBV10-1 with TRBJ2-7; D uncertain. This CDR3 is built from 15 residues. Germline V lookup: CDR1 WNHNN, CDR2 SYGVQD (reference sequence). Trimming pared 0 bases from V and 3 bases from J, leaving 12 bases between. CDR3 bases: TGCGCCAGCAGTGAGTCGTCCCGAAGCCACTACGAGCAGTACTTC. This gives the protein CASSESSRSHYEQYF.

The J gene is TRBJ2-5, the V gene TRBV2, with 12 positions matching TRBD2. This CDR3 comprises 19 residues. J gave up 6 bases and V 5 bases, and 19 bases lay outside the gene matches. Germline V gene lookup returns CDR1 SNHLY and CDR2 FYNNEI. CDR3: CASSRGEGLAGNLPKTQYF. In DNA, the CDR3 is TGTGCCAGCAGTCGGGGGGAGGGACTAGCGGGCAACCTCCCAAAGACCCAGTACTTC.

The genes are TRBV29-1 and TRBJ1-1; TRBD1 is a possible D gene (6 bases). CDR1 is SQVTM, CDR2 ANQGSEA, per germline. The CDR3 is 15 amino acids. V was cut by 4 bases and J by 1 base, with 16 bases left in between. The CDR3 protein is CSVGKGQQRNTEAFF. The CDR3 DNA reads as TGCAGCGTTGGAAAGGGACAACAAAGGAACACTGAAGCTTTCTTT.

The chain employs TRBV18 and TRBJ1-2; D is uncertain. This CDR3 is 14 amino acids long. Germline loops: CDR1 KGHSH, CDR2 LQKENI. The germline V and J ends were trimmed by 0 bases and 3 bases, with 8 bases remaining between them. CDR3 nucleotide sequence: TGTGCCAGCTCACCACCCGGGGAAGACTATGGCTACACCTTC. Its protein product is CASSPPGEDYGYTF.

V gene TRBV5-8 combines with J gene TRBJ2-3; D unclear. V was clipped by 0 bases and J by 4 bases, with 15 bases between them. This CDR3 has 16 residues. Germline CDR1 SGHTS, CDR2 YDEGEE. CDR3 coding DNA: TGTGCCAGCAGCTTGGCCATGACGCTAGTCGCAGATACGCAGTATTTT. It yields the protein CASSLAMTLVADTQYF.

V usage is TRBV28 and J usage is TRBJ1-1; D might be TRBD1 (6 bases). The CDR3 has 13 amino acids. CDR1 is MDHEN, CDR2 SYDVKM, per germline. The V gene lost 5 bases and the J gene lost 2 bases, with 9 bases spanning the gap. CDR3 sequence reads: CASSRTVNTEAFF. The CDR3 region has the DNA TGTGCCAGCAGTAGGACAGTAAACACTGAAGCTTTCTTT.

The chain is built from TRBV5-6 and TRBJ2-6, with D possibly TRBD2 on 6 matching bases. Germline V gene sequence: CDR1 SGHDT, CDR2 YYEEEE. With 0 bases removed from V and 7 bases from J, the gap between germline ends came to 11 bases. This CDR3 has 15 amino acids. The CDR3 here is CASSLGVAGANVLTF. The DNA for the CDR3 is TGTGCCAGCAGCTTGGGTGTGGCGGGAGCCAACGTCCTGACTTTC. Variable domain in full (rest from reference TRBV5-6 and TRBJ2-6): DAGVTQSPTHLIKTRGQQVTLRCSPKSGHDTVSWYQQALGQGPQFIFQYYEEEERQRGNFPDRFSGHQFPNYSSELNVNALLLGDSALYLCASSLGVAGANVLTFGAGSRLTVL.

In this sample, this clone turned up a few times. The chain's CDR3 is CASFRWALTEAFF. The CDR3 DNA reads as TGTGCCAGCTTCCGCTGGGCGCTTACTGAAGCTTTCTTT. The chain uses TRBV6-1 and TRBJ1-1; D gene unclear. This CDR3 is built from 13 residues. Between the trimmed V and J ends, which lost 8 bases and 5 bases, there was a span of 15 bases. Germline CDR1 and CDR2: MNHNS and SASEGT.

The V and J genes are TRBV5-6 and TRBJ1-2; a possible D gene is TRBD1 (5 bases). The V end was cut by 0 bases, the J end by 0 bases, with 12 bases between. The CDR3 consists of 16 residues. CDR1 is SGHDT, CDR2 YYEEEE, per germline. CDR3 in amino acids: CASSLVRGSPNYGYTF. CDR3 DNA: TGTGCCAGCAGCTTGGTACGGGGGTCACCTAACTATGGCTACACCTTC.